The 23 T cell receptor beta chains given below trace back to one sample, sequenced in a study of shared clonotypes between healthy human individuals. Generated by immunoSEQ multiplex PCR, the TCRdb table keeps only in-frame clones and is missing some. The sample shows approximately 2.1 million clones, 93% of them seen only once. Specimen: naive CD4+ T cells from PBMCs. Stated subset: CD45RA+ positively selected. These receptors were collected from a young man in good health. Some clones in this sample may be carry-over from other donors' samples.

V usage is TRBV7-2 and J usage is TRBJ1-6; D is perhaps TRBD1 (5 bases). The germline V gene encodes CDR1 SGHTA and CDR2 FQGNSA. The V gene lost 4 bases and the J gene lost 3 bases, with 10 bases spanning the gap. The CDR3 is made up of 15 amino acids. In DNA, the CDR3 is TGTGCCAGCAGCTACCCGACAGTCTATAATTCACCCCTCCACTTT. Residues: CASSYPTVYNSPLHF.

The V call is TRBV4-1, the J call TRBJ1-1, with unresolved D. The CDR3 loop spans 16 amino acids. Trimming removed 2 bases from V and 1 base from J, with 14 bases in between. Germline V gives CDR1 MGHRA, CDR2 YSYEKL. For the CDR3, the DNA is TGCGCCAGCAGCCAACAGACGACATCCAGGAACACTGAAGCTTTCTTT. This gives the protein CASSQQTTSRNTEAFF.

This chain joins TRBV6-5 and TRBJ2-3, with D perhaps matching TRBD2 (6 bases). Germline CDR1 MNHEY, CDR2 SVGAGI. The CDR3 runs to 15 residues. The germline V and J ends were trimmed by 6 bases and 0 bases, with 13 bases remaining between them. CDR3 DNA sequence: TGTGCCAGCAGAGTTCCGGGACTTAGCACAGATACGCAGTATTTT. Translation: CASRVPGLSTDTQYF.

This chain links TRBV4-2 with TRBJ2-7; D might be TRBD1 (5 bases). CDR3 length equals 16 residues. Germline CDR1 LGHNA, CDR2 YNFKEQ. The ends were cut back, 0 bases at V and 6 bases at J, with 18 bases in the middle. CDR3 in DNA: TGTGCCAGCAGCCAAGATCCAGGGATGAGAGTAGGCGAGCAGTACTTC. This codes for CASSQDPGMRVGEQYF.

The chain combines TRBV28 with TRBJ2-7; TRBD1 matches 7 bases. The trim removed 5 bases at V and 2 bases at J, leaving 9 bases unmatched. CDR1 and CDR2 (germline): MDHEN, SYDVKM. The CDR3 spans 15 residues. CDR3 in DNA: TGTGCCAGCAGTCCCTGGACAGGCTACACCTACGAGCAGTACTTC. Protein: CASSPWTGYTYEQYF.

V is TRBV7-9 and J is TRBJ2-3; D remains ambiguous. V dropped 1 base and J dropped 3 bases, with 5 bases sitting between them. In germline, CDR1 is SEHNR, CDR2 FQNEAQ (reference sequence). This CDR3 has 13 residues. CDR3 coding DNA: TGTGCCAGCAGCTTAGTGCAGACAGATACGCAGTATTTT. This sequence encodes CASSLVQTDTQYF.

CDR3 amino acids: CASSSLLTNTEAFF. CDR3 coding DNA: TGCGCCAGCAGCTCCTTACTCACGAACACTGAAGCTTTCTTT. This rearrangement joins TRBV5-1 to TRBJ1-1, with D uncertain. The CDR3 runs to 14 residues. V was trimmed by 3 bases and J by 1 base, leaving 10 bases between them. The V gene's germline CDR1 is SGHRS and CDR2 YFSETQ.

This sequence joins TRBV6-1 and TRBJ1-5; maybe TRBD1 (5 bases). Trimming pared 1 base from V and 10 bases from J, leaving 20 bases between. The germline V gene has CDR1 MNHNS and CDR2 SASEGT. The CDR3 is made up of 16 amino acids. The CDR3 nucleotides are TGTGCCAGCAGTGAAGGACAGCCGGCCGTCGTGCTACCCCAGCATTTT. This codes for CASSEGQPAVVLPQHF.

V gene TRBV19 combines with J gene TRBJ1-5; TRBD1 agrees at 7 bases. The germline V gene has CDR1 LNHDA and CDR2 SQIVND (reference sequence). V was clipped by 7 bases and J by 7 bases; unmatched bases: 19. This CDR3 is built from 17 residues. The CDR3 DNA reads TGTGCCAGTAACAATCTAAGGACAGGTGGGTCCCGGCAGCCCCAGCATTTT. Translation: CASNNLRTGGSRQPQHF.

The V call is TRBV28, the J call TRBJ1-1; no clear D gene. V gave up 2 bases and J gave up 6 bases, with 13 bases separating them. Germline CDR1 MDHEN, CDR2 SYDVKM. CDR3 length: 14 amino acids. CDR3 bases: TGTGCCAGCAGTTTAGGGTCTTTGGGCTCTGAAGCTTTCTTT. Translation gives CASSLGSLGSEAFF. Supplemented by reference TRBV28 and TRBJ1-1, the full variable domain reads DVKVTQSSRYLVKRTGEKVFLECVQDMDHENMFWYRQDPGLGLRLIYFSYDVKMKEKGDIPEGYSVSREKKERFSLILESASTNQTSMYLCASSLGSLGSEAFFGQGTRLTVV.

The chain combines TRBV9 with TRBJ2-1, with TRBD1 as a possible D gene (5 bases). The CDR3 spans 14 residues. Germline V gives CDR1 SGDLS, CDR2 YYNGEE. V lost 3 bases to trimming and J lost 0 bases, with 7 bases between them. CDR3 in amino acids: CASSEDNSYNEQFF. As DNA, the CDR3 is TGTGCCAGCAGCGAGGACAACTCCTACAATGAGCAGTTCTTC.

This chain links TRBV7-9 with TRBJ2-7, with D perhaps TRBD1 (6 bases). The CDR3 totals 14 residues. CDR1 is SEHNR, CDR2 FQNEAQ, per germline (reference sequence). Deletions cut 5 bases from V and 0 bases from J, with 11 bases between. The CDR3: CASSPTDSSYEQYF. The CDR3 bases are TGTGCCAGCAGCCCGACGGACAGCTCCTACGAGCAGTACTTC. The complete variable domain, with remaining parts taken from reference TRBV7-9 and TRBJ2-7, reads DTGVSQNPRHKITKRGQNVTFRCDPISEHNRLYWYRQTLGQGPEFLTYFQNEAQLEKSRLLSDRFSAERPKGSFSTLEIQRTEQGDSAMYLCASSPTDSSYEQYFGPGTRLTVT.

V usage is TRBV28 and J usage is TRBJ1-2; 9 bases are shared with TRBD1. The germline V gene encodes CDR1 MDHEN and CDR2 SYDVKM. J was trimmed by 7 bases and V by 5 bases; bases with no gene match: 11. The CDR3 runs to 15 residues. For the CDR3, the DNA is TGTGCCAGCAGTATCTCCGGGACAGGGTCCTTTGGCTACACCTTC. The encoded protein is CASSISGTGSFGYTF.

The sample holds one count of this clone. This sample includes further DNA sequences coding for the same CDR3. The J gene is TRBJ2-7, the V gene TRBV28; 7 positions match TRBD1. Losses at the gene ends were 6 bases for V and 7 bases for J; bases not matched to a gene: 9. The germline gives CDR1 MDHEN, CDR2 SYDVKM. CDR3 length: 13 residues. This CDR3 reads CASSLTGSGEQYF. For the CDR3, the DNA is TGTGCCAGCAGCCTGACAGGGTCTGGGGAGCAGTACTTC.

V gene TRBV2 combines with J gene TRBJ1-1, with a weak D call TRBD1 (6 bases). The CDR3 contains 13 residues. V dropped 8 bases and J dropped 1 base, with 11 bases sitting between them. CDR1 SNHLY and CDR2 FYNNEI come from the germline V gene. The CDR3 nucleotides are TGTGCCAGCCGACAGGAGACGAACACTGAAGCTTTCTTT. It specifies CASRQETNTEAFF.

The CDR3 protein is CASTPSGLAGVGEQFF. The CDR3 coding sequence is TGTGCCAGCACCCCATCCGGACTAGCGGGAGTGGGAGAGCAGTTCTTC. The rearrangement links TRBV9 to TRBJ2-1; 13 bases align to TRBD2. The germline CDR1 and CDR2 sequences are SGDLS and YYNGEE. The CDR3 runs 16 residues. After removal of 6 bases from V and 10 bases from J, the junction contained 13 bases not matched to a gene.

The chain carries TRBV2 and TRBJ1-1; tentatively, D is TRBD1 (5 bases). Between the trimmed V and J ends, which lost 7 bases and 8 bases, there was a span of 14 bases. CDR1 is SNHLY and CDR2 is FYNNEI in the germline V gene. The CDR3 totals 12 residues. In nucleotides, the CDR3 is TGTGCCAGCATTCAACTGACAGCCGAAGCTTTCTTT. Its translation: CASIQLTAEAFF.

The chain is built from TRBV27 and TRBJ2-1; possible D gene TRBD2, 5 bases. V was cut by 6 bases and J by 0 bases, with 12 bases left in between. CDR1 is MNHEY and CDR2 is SMNVEV in the germline V gene (reference sequence). The length of the CDR3 is 15 residues. CDR3 protein: CASRLARSSYNEQFF. DNA of the CDR3: TGTGCCAGCAGGCTAGCCCGGAGCTCCTACAATGAGCAGTTCTTC.

The chain recombines TRBV15 with TRBJ1-1; D gene uncertain. This CDR3 contains 15 residues. Germline V gives CDR1 LNHNV, CDR2 YYDKDF (reference sequence). V lost 3 bases to trimming and J lost 1 base, with 12 bases between them. CDR3 nucleotide sequence: TGTGCCACCAGCAGGCAACTCCGAGGGAACACTGAAGCTTTCTTT. Its translation: CATSRQLRGNTEAFF.

This sequence joins TRBV2 and TRBJ2-1; TRBD2 aligns across 11 bases. This CDR3 comprises 19 residues. Germline V gene sequence: CDR1 SNHLY, CDR2 FYNNEI. V shed 2 bases, J shed 2 bases, and the junction held 11 bases outside the gene matches. CDR3 loop: CASSEKLAGGGPTYNEQFF. The CDR3 DNA reads TGTGCCAGCAGTGAAAAATTAGCGGGAGGGGGACCTACCTACAATGAGCAGTTCTTC.

The chain uses TRBV27 and TRBJ1-4, with 12 bases identical to TRBD1. In germline, CDR1 is MNHEY, CDR2 SMNVEV (reference sequence). The CDR3 extends over 15 amino acids. Losses at the gene ends were 3 bases for V and 8 bases for J; bases not matched to a gene: 4. CDR3 amino acids: CASSFRDRGPEKLFF. The CDR3 DNA sequence: TGTGCCAGCAGTTTCCGGGACAGGGGGCCAGAAAAACTGTTTTTT.

This chain uses TRBV9 with TRBJ2-5; D call uncertain. Trimming shortened V by 4 bases and J by 0 bases, and 19 bases separated the two germline ends. The CDR3 covers 17 residues. The germline CDR1 and CDR2 sequences are SGDLS and YYNGEE. The CDR3 bases are TGTGCCAGCAGCCCGAGCCTTGGCCGCCAGTACCAAGAGACCCAGTACTTC. This codes for CASSPSLGRQYQETQYF.

The rearrangement joins TRBV7-9 to TRBJ1-4, with 9 positions matching TRBD1. This CDR3 is 14 amino acids long. V gave up 5 bases and J gave up 8 bases; unmatched junction bases: 6. CDR1 is SEHNR, CDR2 FQNEAQ, per germline (reference sequence). CDR3: CASSLGTGYEKLFF. CDR3 nucleotide sequence: TGTGCCAGCAGCCTGGGGACAGGGTACGAAAAACTGTTTTTT.